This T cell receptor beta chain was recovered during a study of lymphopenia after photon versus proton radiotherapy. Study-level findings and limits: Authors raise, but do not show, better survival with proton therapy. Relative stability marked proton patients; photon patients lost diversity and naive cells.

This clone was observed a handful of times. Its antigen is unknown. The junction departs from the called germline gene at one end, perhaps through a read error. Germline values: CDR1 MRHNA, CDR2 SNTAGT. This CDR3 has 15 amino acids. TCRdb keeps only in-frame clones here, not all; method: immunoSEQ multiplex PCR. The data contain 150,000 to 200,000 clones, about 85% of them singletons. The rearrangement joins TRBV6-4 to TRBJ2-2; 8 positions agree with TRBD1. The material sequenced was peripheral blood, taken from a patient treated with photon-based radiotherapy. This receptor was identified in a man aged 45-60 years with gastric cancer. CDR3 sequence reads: CASRDQGARTGELFF. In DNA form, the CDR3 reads TGTGCCAGCCGTGATCAGGGGGCGCGGACCGGGGAGCTGTTTTTT.